What follows are 23 T cell receptor beta chains derived from one specimen sequenced in a study of neurological immune-mediated disorders (dated by TCRdb to the late 2010s). Library method: 5' RACE. Sequencing was carried out with an Illumina HiSeq 2500. TCRdb ran its own pipeline on the public reads, namely fastp trimming at Q25 and MiXCR clone calling, and kept in-frame beta chains. Rows matching on CDR3 protein sequence are summarized as one entry with the most common DNA and genes. For this sample the table gives around 30,000 distinct CDR3 sequences, of which about 1.6% were detected only once. The top ten hold about 9% of the sample. The sequencing sample was made of PBMCs. These receptor sequences come from a woman in her 30s with multiple sclerosis.

This clonotype occurred many times. The chain couples TRBV11-2 to TRBJ2-3; 9 nucleotides match TRBD1. This CDR3 is built from 14 residues. Unmatched junction bases numbered 6, after V lost 7 bases and J lost 4 bases. Germline V gives CDR1 SGHAT, CDR2 FQNNGV. The CDR3 sequence is CASTSGQGSDTQYF. As DNA, the CDR3 is TGTGCCAGCACCTCCGGACAGGGGTCAGATACGCAGTATTTT.

This clonotype has a count of ten or more. The chain couples TRBV5-1 to TRBJ1-1, with 8 bases lining up with TRBD1. Germline CDR1 reads SGHRS; CDR2 reads YFSETQ. This CDR3 has 14 amino acids. V was pared by 4 bases and J by 4 bases, with 6 bases of the junction left unmatched. The CDR3 DNA reads TGCGCCAGCAGCGTTACAGGGGGGAGCACTGAAGCTTTCTTT. Amino acid sequence: CASSVTGGSTEAFF.

This clonotype was counted ten times or more. The junction differs from germline at one of its ends, possibly a read error. The CDR3 bases are TGTGCCAGCAGCTTAGATCCGGGGGGGGCTCCGGACTTC. Its protein is CASSLDPGGAPDF. The chain couples TRBV7-2 to TRBJ2-7; TRBD2 agrees at 8 bases. This CDR3 spans 13 amino acids. Germline assignment: CDR1 SGHTA and CDR2 FQGNSA.

This clonotype appeared many times. The chain joins TRBV7-2 to TRBJ1-3; no clear D. From germline, CDR1 is SGHTA and CDR2 FQGNSA. CDR3 length equals 12 residues. Trimming cost V 1 base and J 7 bases, with 5 bases left between them. The CDR3 protein is CASSLERNTIYF. CDR3 DNA: TGTGCCAGCAGCTTAGAGAGGAACACCATATATTTT.

This clonotype was counted at least ten times. The rearrangement links TRBV20-1 to TRBJ1-6, with D maybe TRBD1 (5 bases). The CDR3 totals 12 residues. Trimming left V 4 bases short and J 7 bases short, with 8 bases between. CDR1 is DFQATT, CDR2 SNEGSKA, per germline (reference sequence). CDR3 protein: CSATRANSPLHF. CDR3 bases: TGCAGTGCTACCAGGGCCAATTCACCCCTCCACTTT.

This clonotype has a count of ten or more. The chain is built from TRBV12-3 or TRBV12-4 and TRBJ1-1; D uncertain. The CDR3 sequence is 17 residues long. V lost 5 bases to trimming and J lost 11 bases, with 30 bases between them. The CDR3 bases are TGTGCCAGCAGTCCGCGTAGGCTCGGTAAGAGTACGGGGTACGCTTTCTTT. This codes for CASSPRRLGKSTGYAFF.

This clonotype was seen at least ten times. The rearrangement uses TRBV7-9 and TRBJ1-2; tentative D call: TRBD1 (5 bases). In germline, CDR1 is SEHNR, CDR2 FQNEAQ (reference sequence). The CDR3 spans 15 residues. V lost 6 bases to trimming and J lost 2 bases, with 16 bases between them. Written as DNA, the CDR3 is TGTGCCAGCAGTCCTGATAAGGGGACCAACTATGGCTACACCTTC. Residues: CASSPDKGTNYGYTF.

This clonotype appeared many times. V and J are TRBV12-3 or TRBV12-4 and TRBJ2-1, with a possible D match to TRBD2 (6 bases). CDR3 length equals 13 residues. V shed 4 bases and J shed 5 bases, with 9 bases lying between them. CDR3 bases: TGTGCCAGCAGTTCGGACTACAACAATGAGCAGTTCTTC. Translating it yields CASSSDYNNEQFF.

This clonotype was observed many times. The rearrangement joins TRBV5-1 to TRBJ2-5; 7 nucleotides line up with TRBD2. This CDR3 comprises 14 residues. The germline V gene encodes CDR1 SGHRS and CDR2 YFSETQ. V lost 3 bases, J lost 1 base, and 3 bases stayed unmatched. In DNA form, the CDR3 reads TGCGCCAGCAGCTGGTCGGGGGGCCAAGAGACCCAGTACTTC. Translated: CASSWSGGQETQYF.

The table lists this clonotype with many counts. This chain uses TRBV24-1 with TRBJ2-5; weak D call: TRBD1 (6 bases). Germline assignment: CDR1 KGHDR and CDR2 SFDVKD. The CDR3 is 16 residues long. V gave up 3 bases and J gave up 2 bases, with 15 bases separating them. CDR3 sequence reads: CATSDLGRTAQETQYF. In DNA form, the CDR3 reads TGTGCCACCAGTGATCTGGGACGGACAGCACAAGAGACCCAGTACTTC.

This clonotype was recorded at least ten times. J is TRBJ1-5 and V is TRBV20-1; 8 positions match TRBD1. This CDR3 has 12 residues. V lost 5 bases and J lost 7; bases outside the gene matches: 4. From germline, CDR1 is DFQATT and CDR2 SNEGSKA (reference sequence). This CDR3 reads CSAGTGRQPQHF. CDR3 coding DNA: TGCAGTGCTGGGACAGGCAGACAGCCCCAGCATTTT.

This clonotype was seen at least ten times. The V call is TRBV20-1, the J call TRBJ2-4; 9 bases align to TRBD1. Germline trimming cut 3 bases from V and 6 bases from J; bases unmatched to any gene: 6. This CDR3 region has 14 residues. Germline CDR1 reads DFQATT; CDR2 reads SNEGSKA (reference sequence). CDR3 sequence: CSASGGQGTNIQYF. CDR3 nucleotides: TGCAGTGCTAGCGGGGGACAGGGCACAAACATTCAGTACTTC.

The table lists this clonotype with many counts. This chain connects TRBV11-2 to TRBJ2-4; D is unresolved. Trimming pared 5 bases from V and 0 bases from J, leaving 14 bases between. Germline V gene lookup returns CDR1 SGHAT and CDR2 FQNNGV. There are 16 residues in the CDR3. The CDR3 protein is CASSPRIRPAKNIQYF. DNA for the CDR3: TGTGCCAGCAGCCCCCGTATCAGACCAGCCAAAAACATTCAGTACTTC. Full variable domain (outside the CDR3, taken from reference TRBV11-2 and TRBJ2-4): EAGVAQSPRYKIIEKRQSVAFWCNPISGHATLYWYQQILGQGPKLLIQFQNNGVVDDSQLPKDRFSAERLKGVDSTLKIQPAKLEDSAVYLCASSPRIRPAKNIQYFGAGTRLSVL.

This chain connects TRBV12-3 or TRBV12-4 to TRBJ1-1; D ambiguous. The germline V and J ends were trimmed by 5 bases and 1 base, with 14 bases remaining between them. The CDR3 covers 15 residues. DNA for the CDR3: TGTGCCAGCAGTACACCCCGGACGGCGAACACTGAAGCTTTCTTT. It codes for CASSTPRTANTEAFF.

This clonotype was seen ten or more times. The rearrangement links TRBV7-9 to TRBJ1-3; unclear D gene. CDR1 and CDR2 from the germline V gene are SEHNR and FQNEAQ (reference sequence). The CDR3 is made up of 17 amino acids. The V and J ends lost 2 bases and 0 bases respectively, with 14 bases between them. The CDR3 reads CASSLTTILSSGNTIYF. The CDR3 DNA follows: TGTGCCAGCAGCTTAACAACCATTTTAAGCTCTGGAAACACCATATATTTT. Full variable domain (remainder filled in from reference TRBV7-9 and TRBJ1-3): DTGVSQNPRHKITKRGQNVTFRCDPISEHNRLYWYRQTLGQGPEFLTYFQNEAQLEKSRLLSDRFSAERPKGSFSTLEIQRTEQGDSAMYLCASSLTTILSSGNTIYFGEGSWLTVV.

Many counts were recorded for this clonotype. The chain is built from TRBV5-1 and TRBJ2-2; D is unresolved. The germline CDR1 and CDR2 sequences are SGHRS and YFSETQ. V was pared by 0 bases and J by 0 bases, with 6 bases between. CDR3 length: 15 amino acids. CDR3 nucleotides: TGCGCCAGCAGCTTGGGGCCGGCGAACACCGGGGAGCTGTTTTTT. Translating gives CASSLGPANTGELFF.

This clonotype was observed at least ten times. This chain's CDR3 is CASSQSGGKNEQFF. The CDR3 DNA reads TGTGCCAGCAGCCAATCGGGGGGGAAAAATGAGCAGTTCTTC. V usage is TRBV7-3 and J usage is TRBJ2-1; TRBD2 matches 8 bases. This CDR3 region has 14 residues. J lost 7 bases, V lost 5 bases, and 7 bases had no gene match. Germline V gene data show CDR1 as SGHTA and CDR2 as FQGTGA.

This clonotype has at least ten counts. The rearrangement uses TRBV3-1 and TRBJ1-2; D remains ambiguous. V was clipped by 2 bases and J by 2 bases, with 6 bases between them. The CDR3 contains 13 residues. Germline assignment: CDR1 LGHDT and CDR2 YNNKEL (reference sequence). The CDR3, as DNA: TGTGCCAGCAGCCAACAGTTAAACTATGGCTACACCTTC. Its translation: CASSQQLNYGYTF.

This clonotype appeared many times. The rearrangement joins TRBV6-6 to TRBJ2-1, with TRBD1 identical over 7 bases. Losses at the gene ends were 2 bases for V and 5 bases for J; bases not matched to a gene: 6. The CDR3 is 15 residues long. CDR1 is MNHNY and CDR2 is SVGAGI in the germline V gene (reference sequence). CDR3 protein: CASSYQGQLNNEQFF. The CDR3 DNA is TGTGCCAGCAGTTACCAGGGACAGTTAAACAATGAGCAGTTCTTC.

This clonotype has a count of ten or more. This chain links TRBV6-6 with TRBJ2-1; maybe TRBD1 (6 bases). The CDR3 is 12 amino acids. Germline values: CDR1 MNHNY, CDR2 SVGAGI (reference sequence). Trimming removed 5 bases from V and 5 bases from J, with 7 bases in between. CDR3 region: CASSGQHNEQFF. In DNA form, the CDR3 reads TGTGCCAGCAGTGGACAGCACAATGAGCAGTTCTTC.

In its sample, this clonotype was seen many times. The rearrangement links TRBV5-1 to TRBJ1-1; TRBD1 might be the D (6 bases). The germline V gene has CDR1 SGHRS and CDR2 YFSETQ. The CDR3 runs 14 residues. Trimming took 4 bases from V and 4 from J, leaving 14 bases between them. Here the CDR3 DNA reads TGCGCCAGCAGCACGAGACAGGAGGGCACTGAAGCTTTCTTT. Translation gives CASSTRQEGTEAFF.

This clonotype was seen repeatedly, ten times or more. The chain uses TRBV20-1 and TRBJ2-7; the match to TRBD2 covers 8 bases. V trimming: 1 base; J trimming: 1 base; junction bases outside the gene matches: 3. Germline assignment: CDR1 DFQATT and CDR2 SNEGSKA (reference sequence). The CDR3 sequence is 14 residues long. The CDR3 sequence is CSARVRGASYEQYF. In DNA form, the CDR3 reads TGCAGTGCTAGAGTGCGGGGGGCGTCCTACGAGCAGTACTTC.

This clonotype was recorded many times. This chain connects TRBV5-1 to TRBJ2-3; weak D call: TRBD2 (5 bases). V dropped 0 bases and J dropped 4 bases, with 9 bases sitting between them. From germline, CDR1 is SGHRS and CDR2 YFSETQ. The CDR3 loop spans 14 amino acids. The CDR3 here is CASSLGGLPDTQYF. Here the CDR3 DNA reads TGCGCCAGCAGCTTGGGAGGGTTGCCAGATACGCAGTATTTT.